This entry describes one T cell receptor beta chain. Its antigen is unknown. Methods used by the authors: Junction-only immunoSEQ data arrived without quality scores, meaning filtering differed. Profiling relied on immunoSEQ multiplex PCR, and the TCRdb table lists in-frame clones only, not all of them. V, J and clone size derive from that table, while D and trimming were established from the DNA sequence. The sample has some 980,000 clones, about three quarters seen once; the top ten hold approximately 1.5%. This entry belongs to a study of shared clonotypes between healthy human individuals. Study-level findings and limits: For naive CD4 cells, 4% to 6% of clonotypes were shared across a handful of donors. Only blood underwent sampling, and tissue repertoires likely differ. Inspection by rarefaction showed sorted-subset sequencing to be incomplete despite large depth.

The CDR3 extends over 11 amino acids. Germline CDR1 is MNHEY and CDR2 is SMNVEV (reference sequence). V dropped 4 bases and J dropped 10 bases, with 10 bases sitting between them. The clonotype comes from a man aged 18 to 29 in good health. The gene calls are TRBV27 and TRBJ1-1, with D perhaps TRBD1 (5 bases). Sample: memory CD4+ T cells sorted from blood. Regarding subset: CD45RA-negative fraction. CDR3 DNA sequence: TGTGCCAGCAGTTCTAATGGGGCAGCTTTCTTT. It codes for CASSSNGAAFF.